This T cell receptor (beta chain) derives from a study of cytomegalovirus exposure and HLA in healthy donors. Study findings and constraints: Earlier findings revealed that most TCR beta V segments proved productive either about 90% or about 30% of the time. Solely CMV serostatus was available to characterize immune exposure. Researchers reportedly found TCR beta sequences accurately predicted most subjects' HLA-A and HLA-B alleles. A later analysis by the authors found several of the most significant clusters apparently linked to common viral pathogens.

Both 60 Vbeta primers and 13 Jbeta primers went into the PCR. Sequencing used immunoSEQ multiplex PCR; TCRdb keeps in-frame clones, though not all of them. Seen here are about 130,000 clones, more than 8% observed once, and the top ten hold about 5.5%. This CDR3 contains 12 residues. Germline CDR1 SGHRS, CDR2 YFSETQ. V lost 0 bases to trimming and J lost 7 bases; unmatched junction nucleotides: 0. This clone was seen a handful of times. Antigen: not known. The chain combines TRBV5-1 with TRBJ1-2; 7 bases are shared with TRBD1. The source material was PBMCs. The sequence came from a man in his forties or fifties in good health and CMV-seronegative. The CDR3 nucleotides are TGCGCCAGCAGCTTGGCAGGGGGTGGCTACACCTTC. Residues: CASSLAGGGYTF.